Listed below are T cell receptor beta chains from one sample, sequenced in a study of response to subunit inactivated influenza vaccine. TCRdb analysed the RT-PCR reads with MiXCR anew, one entry per CDR3 protein. The sample holds 700,000 to 800,000 distinct CDR3 sequences; roughly 20% are singletons and the top ten take roughly 10%. The sequencing here drew on PBMCs from blood, taken less than 6 days after vaccination. These receptors came from a man over 45 who received an inactivated influenza vaccine. Each CDR3 is given with its conserved first and last residue. D genes are given only for firm matches. Clone size, where shown, is once, few, many, or a class for clones that have expanded.

d_call j_call clone_size v_call cdr3_length cdr3_nt cdr3_aa
- TRBJ1-1 few TRBV10-3 15 TGTGCCATCAGTCCTGACAGATTTTGGAACACTGAAGCTTTCTTT CAISPDRFWNTEAFF
- TRBJ2-1 few TRBV4-1 16 TGCGCCAGCAGCCAAGTGGTAGGACGAATGGACAATGAGCAGTTCTTC CASSQVVGRMDNEQFF
TRBD1 TRBJ2-2 few TRBV12-3/TRBV12-4 14 TGTGCCAGCAGCCGACAGGGGTACACCGGGGAGCTGTTTTTT CASSRQGYTGELFF
TRBD2 TRBJ2-7 few TRBV7-2 16 TGTGCCAGCAGCGTCCTGAGCGGGGGGGCTATTTACGAGCAGTACTTC CASSVLSGGAIYEQYF
- TRBJ2-7 few TRBV29-1 12 TGCAGCGCTGAGGGCCTGAGGTACGAGCAGTACTTC CSAEGLRYEQYF
TRBD2 TRBJ2-3 few TRBV29-1 14 TGCAGCGTTTTAGCGGGGCCCCACACAGATACGCAGTATTTT CSVLAGPHTDTQYF
- TRBJ1-2 - TRBV7-6 13 TGTGCCAGCAGCGCGGGCCCAGACTATGGCTACACCTTC CASSAGPDYGYTF
- TRBJ2-1 - TRBV7-2 13 TGTGCCAGCAGCTTAGCCAGTACAGGGAAGGGGTTCTTC CASSLASTGKGFF
TRBD1 TRBJ2-2 few TRBV24-1 15 TGTGCCACCAGTGGACAGGGGGCGTACACCGGGGAGCTGTTTTTT CATSGQGAYTGELFF
TRBD1 TRBJ1-3 - TRBV25-1 17 TGTGCCAGCAGTCCTATGCCGGGACAGGGGGCTGGAAACACCATATATTTT CASSPMPGQGAGNTIYF
- TRBJ2-1 many TRBV20-1 15 TGCAGTGCTAGAGATGGTGCAGGGTCGGGCAATGAGCAGTTCTTC CSARDGAGSGNEQFF
TRBD1 TRBJ1-6 many TRBV12-3/TRBV12-4 14 TGTGCCAGCAGTTCAGGGGGTAATAATTCACCCCTCCACTTT CASSSGGNNSPLHF
TRBD2 TRBJ2-1 few TRBV20-1 15 TGCAGTGCTAGAGGGACTAGCGGGAGTGTCGGTGAGCAGTTCTTC CSARGTSGSVGEQFF
TRBD1 TRBJ2-3 - TRBV2 16 TGTGCCAGCAGTCCCGGGACAGGGGGAATCACAGATACGCAGTATTTT CASSPGTGGITDTQYF
- TRBJ2-7 many TRBV12-3/TRBV12-4 15 TGTGCCAGCAGTTTAGAGTTCCGGAGCCCCTACGAGCAGTACTTC CASSLEFRSPYEQYF
- TRBJ2-7 many TRBV4-2 13 TGTGCCAGCAGCCAAGAGAGGCGGCTGGAACGATACTTC CASSQERRLERYF
TRBD1 TRBJ2-5 - TRBV12-3/TRBV12-4 16 TGTGCCAGCAGTTTATACGGGACAGGGAAACAAGAGACCCAGTACTTC CASSLYGTGKQETQYF
- TRBJ2-1 many TRBV7-2 11 TGTGCCAGCAGCTCAGCCGGTGAGCAGTTCTTC CASSSAGEQFF
- TRBJ1-6 - TRBV6-5 16 TGTGCCAGCAGTCGCTCGGAAGGGAGCCGGAATTCACCCCTCCACTTT CASSRSEGSRNSPLHF
TRBD1 TRBJ2-3 - TRBV6-1 18 TGTGCCAGCAGTGAAGTTGACGGGACAGGGATGAGCACAGATACGCAGTATTTT CASSEVDGTGMSTDTQYF
- TRBJ2-1 few TRBV10-3 17 TGTGCCATCAGTGAGTCGAGTGCTGGGGGCGCCTACAATGAGCAGTTCTTC CAISESSAGGAYNEQFF
- TRBJ1-6 few TRBV6-2/TRBV6-3 12 TGTGCCAGCAGAGACGGTTATTCACCCCTCCACTTT CASRDGYSPLHF
- TRBJ2-1 - TRBV12-3/TRBV12-4 14 TGTGCCAGCAGTCTCGGGACACCGATCCATGAGCAGTTCTTC CASSLGTPIHEQFF
- TRBJ2-7 - TRBV20-1 11 TGCAGTGCCCAAATAGATGACGAGCAGTACTTC CSAQIDDEQYF
- TRBJ1-5 few TRBV11-1 18 TGTGCCAGCAGCTTAGGGTGGCCGGGGGGCGGCAGCAATCAGCCCCAGCATTTT CASSLGWPGGGSNQPQHF
TRBD2 TRBJ2-1 - TRBV9 14 TGTGCCAGCAGCCCCACCGGGACTAGCAATGAGCAGTTCTTC CASSPTGTSNEQFF
TRBD2 TRBJ2-7 - TRBV5-6 16 TGTGCCAGCAGCTTAGATGGACTAGCGAGACCATACGAGCAGTACTTC CASSLDGLARPYEQYF
TRBD2 TRBJ2-3 - TRBV29-1 14 TGCAGCGCGGAAACTAGCGGGAGTACAGATACGCAGTATTTT CSAETSGSTDTQYF
- TRBJ2-1 many TRBV7-9 11 TGTGCCAGCAGCTTGGGAGTTGAGCAGTTCTTC CASSLGVEQFF
- TRBJ2-1 many TRBV7-2 16 TGTGCCAGCAGCTCATCTGGGGGGACAGTTTACAATGAGCAGTTCTTC CASSSSGGTVYNEQFF
- TRBJ2-2 - TRBV7-8 15 TGTGCCAGCAGCCCTCCCGGACACGCCACCGGGGAGCTGTTTTTT CASSPPGHATGELFF
- TRBJ2-7 - TRBV20-1 11 TGCAGTGCGAACCAGGCTTTTGAGCAGTACTTC CSANQAFEQYF
- TRBJ2-2 - TRBV20-1 14 TGCAGTGCTAGAGTTGGGGGGAACACCGGGGAGCTGTTTTTT CSARVGGNTGELFF
TRBD1 TRBJ2-7 - TRBV27 12 TGTGCCACAAGCTCAGGGGGCTACGAGCAGTACTTC CATSSGGYEQYF
- TRBJ1-1 many TRBV12-3/TRBV12-4 13 TGTGCCAGCAGTTTAAGCAGAGCCACTGAAGCTTTCTTT CASSLSRATEAFF
TRBD1 TRBJ2-2 many TRBV6-1 15 TGTGCCAGCAGCCCCGGGACAGGGAACACCGGGGAGCTGTTTTTT CASSPGTGNTGELFF
TRBD2 TRBJ2-5 few TRBV7-2 16 TGTGCCAGCAGCTTAGTCGGCGGGGGGGCTCAAGAGACCCAGTACTTC CASSLVGGGAQETQYF
TRBD1 TRBJ2-6 - TRBV9 19 TGTGCCAGCAGCGGATCCCGGGACAGATTCGACTCTGGGGCCAACGTCCTGACTTTC CASSGSRDRFDSGANVLTF
- TRBJ2-1 - TRBV24-1 14 TGTGCCACCAGTGATGCTGGCGGCTACAATGAGCAGTTCTTC CATSDAGGYNEQFF
TRBD1 TRBJ1-2 - TRBV24-1 16 TGTGCCACCAACTCCGGGACAGGGAGGATAACGGGTGGCTACACCTTC CATNSGTGRITGGYTF
- TRBJ1-6 - TRBV6-1 16 TGTGCCAGCACCACAACTAGGCAGGGTTTGGTTTCACCCCTCCACTTT CASTTTRQGLVSPLHF
TRBD1 TRBJ2-5 - TRBV5-1 14 TGCGCCAGCAGCACAGGGGGGACGTCGGAGACCCAGTACTTC CASSTGGTSETQYF
TRBD1 TRBJ2-5 - TRBV9 14 TGTGCCAGCAGCCCTCCGGGACAGGATGGGACCCAGTACTTC CASSPPGQDGTQYF
- TRBJ1-1 - TRBV29-1 13 TGCAGCGTGGTCGGGGGGTTGAACACTGAAGCTTTCTTT CSVVGGLNTEAFF
- TRBJ2-3 - TRBV20-1 15 TGCAGTGCTAGAGATCCCGGGAGTGGAACAGATACGCAGTATTTT CSARDPGSGTDTQYF
- TRBJ2-1 few TRBV29-1 13 TGCAGCGTTGGCGTTAGGGGTTGGAATGAGCAGTTCTTC CSVGVRGWNEQFF
- TRBJ2-1 - TRBV10-3 15 TGTGCCATCAGTGAAGGGGATACCTCCTACAATGAGCAGTTCTTC CAISEGDTSYNEQFF
- TRBJ2-1 - TRBV28 14 TGTGCCAGCAGTTTCCGCACTACGGGCAATGAGCAGTTCTTC CASSFRTTGNEQFF
- TRBJ2-2 - TRBV14 13 TGTGCCAGCAGCCAAGGTATCACCGGGGAGCTGTTTTTT CASSQGITGELFF
- TRBJ2-7 many TRBV13 14 TGTGCCAGCAGCCTTTTAGCCGCCTCCTACGAGCAGTACTTC CASSLLAASYEQYF
TRBD1 TRBJ2-1 - TRBV20-1 14 TGCAGTGCCCTGACAGGGGCTTCCTACAATGAGCAGTTCTTC CSALTGASYNEQFF
TRBD1 TRBJ2-3 few TRBV29-1 16 TGCAGCGTTGAGACCGGGACAGCGCCCACAACAGATACGCAGTATTTT CSVETGTAPTTDTQYF